The 29 T cell receptor beta chains given below trace back to one sample, sequenced in a study of PD-L1 blockade in urothelial cancer. Using immunoSEQ multiplex PCR, the repertoire was profiled, and TCRdb retains in-frame clones only, with some absent. The sample shows about 43,000 clones, approximately 90% of them seen only once. Sequenced material: PBMCs, taken around atezolizumab (anti-PD-L1) treatment. These receptors were taken from a woman aged 60-70 years with urothelial cancer.

The rearrangement joins TRBV7-2 to TRBJ2-5; D is perhaps TRBD2 (6 bases). Germline V gene data show CDR1 as SGHTA and CDR2 as FQGNSA. V was pared by 5 bases and J by 5 bases, with 15 bases between. There are 14 residues in the CDR3. CDR3 in DNA: TGTGCCAGCAGCCTAGGGGCGGGAATGGAGACCCAGTACTTC. It translates to CASSLGAGMETQYF.

V gene TRBV25-1 combines with J gene TRBJ2-1; 7 bases are shared with TRBD1. Germline assignment: CDR1 MGHDK and CDR2 SYGVNS. Trimming cost V 6 bases and J 9 bases; bases outside gene matches: 5. This CDR3 is 12 amino acids long. The CDR3 spells CASRYPGGEQFF. Here the CDR3 DNA reads TGTGCCAGCAGGTACCCAGGGGGTGAGCAGTTCTTC.

This clone was seen only a few times. V gene TRBV27 combines with J gene TRBJ1-5; 7 nucleotides agree with TRBD1. Germline trimming cut 5 bases from V and 2 bases from J; bases unmatched to any gene: 6. The CDR3 runs 15 residues. Germline values: CDR1 MNHEY, CDR2 SMNVEV (reference sequence). The CDR3 reads CASSLFTGGNQPQHF. Written as DNA, the CDR3 is TGTGCCAGCAGTCTCTTTACAGGGGGCAATCAGCCCCAGCATTTT.

The V and J genes are TRBV28 and TRBJ1-3, with a possible D match to TRBD1 (6 bases). From germline, CDR1 is MDHEN and CDR2 SYDVKM. The V gene lost 5 bases and the J gene lost 2 bases, with 13 bases spanning the gap. This CDR3 comprises 15 residues. The CDR3 sequence is CASSHPGEAGNTIYF. The DNA of the CDR3 is TGTGCCAGCAGTCATCCAGGGGAAGCTGGAAACACCATATATTTT. The whole variable domain, filled in from reference TRBV28 and TRBJ1-3, reads DVKVTQSSRYLVKRTGEKVFLECVQDMDHENMFWYRQDPGLGLRLIYFSYDVKMKEKGDIPEGYSVSREKKERFSLILESASTNQTSMYLCASSHPGEAGNTIYFGEGSWLTVV.

The chain recombines TRBV7-2 with TRBJ2-6; D is unresolved. From germline, CDR1 is SGHTA and CDR2 FQGNSA. The CDR3 is made up of 18 amino acids. V dropped 3 bases and J dropped 0 bases, with 15 bases sitting between them. This CDR3 is CASSLRRRYSSGANVLTF. The CDR3, as DNA: TGTGCCAGCAGCTTGAGAAGGAGATATAGCTCTGGGGCCAACGTCCTGACTTTC.

This clone is deemed medium-sized. The chain couples TRBV4-3 to TRBJ2-3; 12 positions agree with TRBD2. The CDR3 spans 17 residues. V dropped 2 bases and J dropped 4; count of bases not matched to a gene: 7. Looked up from germline, CDR1 is LGHNA and CDR2 is YSLEER. As DNA, the CDR3 is TGCGCCAGCAGCCAACATATACTAGCGGGAGGCGCAGATACGCAGTATTTT. This sequence encodes CASSQHILAGGADTQYF.

This sequence joins TRBV5-6 and TRBJ2-5; 11 bases agree with TRBD2. CDR3 size: 15 residues. The V segment lost 4 bases and the J segment 2 bases; nucleotides outside the gene matches: 4. Germline lookup yields CDR1 SGHDT and CDR2 YYEEEE. The CDR3 spells CASSPLAGDQETQYF. The CDR3 DNA sequence: TGTGCCAGCAGCCCACTAGCGGGGGATCAAGAGACCCAGTACTTC.

CDR3 protein: CASSLVAGGYNEQFF. DNA for the CDR3: TGCGCCAGCAGCTTGGTTGCGGGGGGCTACAATGAGCAGTTCTTC. The chain employs TRBV5-1 and TRBJ2-1, with TRBD2 identical over 8 bases. Germline V gene data show CDR1 as SGHRS and CDR2 as YFSETQ. J was trimmed by 3 bases and V by 0 bases; bases with no gene match: 2. The CDR3 extends over 15 amino acids.

This chain uses TRBV7-9 with TRBJ1-1; a possible D gene is TRBD1 (5 bases). This CDR3 spans 15 amino acids. Germline CDR1 reads SEHNR; CDR2 reads FQNEAQ (reference sequence). Trimming pared 0 bases from V and 3 bases from J, leaving 11 bases between. Here the CDR3 DNA reads TGTGCCAGCAGCTTAGCGGTAGGGGCGCACACTGAAGCTTTCTTT. Translation gives CASSLAVGAHTEAFF.

The chain joins TRBV4-3 to TRBJ2-7; maybe TRBD2 (6 bases). Germline values: CDR1 LGHNA, CDR2 YSLEER. V lost 4 bases and J 7 bases, leaving 14 bases between the germline ends. This CDR3 region has 13 residues. For the CDR3, the DNA is TGCGCCAGCAGCCTCGCGGGACTTGATGAGCAGTACTTC. Translated, it gives CASSLAGLDEQYF.

This rearrangement joins TRBV28 to TRBJ1-2, with 9 bases fitting TRBD1. Germline V gene lookup returns CDR1 MDHEN and CDR2 SYDVKM. Unmatched junction bases numbered 8, after V lost 7 bases and J lost 2 bases. The CDR3 extends over 15 amino acids. CDR3 DNA sequence: TGTGCCAGCACCGAACCGGGACAGGGAAACTATGGCTACACCTTC. Translating it yields CASTEPGQGNYGYTF.

This clone was counted once. The chain couples TRBV19 to TRBJ1-5; D remains ambiguous. The germline V and J ends were trimmed by 1 base and 5 bases, with 12 bases remaining between them. This CDR3 region has 15 residues. Germline CDR1 and CDR2: LNHDA and SQIVND (reference sequence). Here the CDR3 reads CASSIVGFGDQPQHF. The CDR3, as DNA: TGTGCCAGTAGTATAGTTGGGTTCGGGGATCAGCCCCAGCATTTT.

The genes are TRBV7-9 and TRBJ2-5, with TRBD1 identical over 10 bases. Germline lookup yields CDR1 SEHNR and CDR2 FQNEAQ (reference sequence). The CDR3 runs 15 residues. V was clipped by 3 bases and J by 4 bases; unmatched bases: 5. The DNA of the CDR3 is TGTGCCAGCAGCTTCAGCGGGACAGGGGTAGAGACCCAGTACTTC. It codes for CASSFSGTGVETQYF.

The CDR3 region is CASSLGGTELIGTDTQYF. The DNA for the CDR3 is TGTGCCAGCAGCTTAGGAGGGACAGAACTTATAGGCACAGATACGCAGTATTTT. The chain employs TRBV13 and TRBJ2-3, with 7 bases matching TRBD1. Germline V gene sequence: CDR1 PRHDT, CDR2 FYEKMQ (reference sequence). V lost 0 bases to trimming and J lost 1 base; unmatched junction nucleotides: 10. This CDR3 is 18 amino acids long.

The chain has TRBV29-1 and TRBJ1-4; D unclear. The CDR3 loop spans 14 amino acids. Germline V gives CDR1 SQVTM, CDR2 ANQGSEA. V lost 4 bases, J lost 8 bases, and 17 bases lay in between. CDR3 sequence: CSVVFSGWEEKLFF. CDR3 nucleotide sequence: TGCAGCGTTGTGTTCTCGGGGTGGGAGGAAAAACTGTTTTTT.

The chain combines TRBV7-2 with TRBJ1-2; D is perhaps TRBD1 (5 bases). This CDR3 spans 15 amino acids. CDR1 and CDR2 from the germline V gene are SGHTA and FQGNSA. Trimming removed 0 bases at V and 5 bases at J, with 13 bases between. This CDR3 reads CASSLAAGGNYGYTF. As DNA, the CDR3 is TGTGCCAGCAGCTTAGCGGCGGGGGGTAATTATGGCTACACCTTC. Together with reference TRBV7-2 and TRBJ1-2, the CDR3 gives the full variable domain: GAGVSQSPSNKVTEKGKDVELRCDPISGHTALYWYRQSLGQGLEFLIYFQGNSAPDKSGLPSDRFSAERTGGSVSTLTIQRTQQEDSAVYLCASSLAAGGNYGYTFGSGTRLTVV.

This clone was observed a single time. J is TRBJ2-3 and V is TRBV7-8, with TRBD2 matching over 13 bases. CDR1 and CDR2 (germline): SGHVS, FQNEAQ. The trim removed 5 bases at V and 4 bases at J, leaving 9 bases unmatched. The CDR3 is 17 amino acids. This CDR3 reads CASSTPTGLAGSDTQYF. CDR3 DNA: TGTGCCAGCAGCACACCCACGGGACTAGCGGGATCAGATACGCAGTATTTT.

The rearrangement joins TRBV28 to TRBJ2-1; tentatively, D is TRBD2 (5 bases). V was clipped by 10 bases and J by 0 bases, with 10 bases between them. Germline V gene lookup returns CDR1 MDHEN and CDR2 SYDVKM. The CDR3 extends over 13 amino acids. CDR3: CATEVSSYNEQFF. The CDR3 nucleotides are TGTGCCACGGAGGTTAGCTCCTACAATGAGCAGTTCTTC.

The genes are TRBV5-1 and TRBJ2-1, with a tentative D call TRBD2 (6 bases). V gave up 4 bases and J gave up 0 bases, with 20 bases separating them. CDR1 and CDR2 from the germline V gene are SGHRS and YFSETQ. The CDR3 consists of 18 residues. This CDR3 reads CASSPANGRESSYNEQFF. The DNA for the CDR3 is TGCGCCAGCAGCCCCGCCAACGGACGGGAGAGCTCCTACAATGAGCAGTTCTTC. The whole variable domain, remainder taken from reference TRBV5-1 and TRBJ2-1, is KAGVTQTPRYLIKTRGQQVTLSCSPISGHRSVSWYQQTPGQGLQFLFEYFSETQRNKGNFPGRFSGRQFSNSRSEMNVSTLELGDSALYLCASSPANGRESSYNEQFFGPGTRLTVL.

This chain connects TRBV7-9 to TRBJ2-7; D is perhaps TRBD1 (5 bases). The CDR3 runs 12 residues. Between the trimmed V and J ends, which lost 2 bases and 9 bases, there was a span of 11 bases. The germline V gene has CDR1 SEHNR and CDR2 FQNEAQ (reference sequence). This chain's CDR3 is CASSLMDTGQYF. The DNA for the CDR3 is TGTGCCAGCAGCTTAATGGACACCGGGCAGTACTTC. The whole variable domain, filled in from reference TRBV7-9 and TRBJ2-7, reads DTGVSQNPRHKITKRGQNVTFRCDPISEHNRLYWYRQTLGQGPEFLTYFQNEAQLEKSRLLSDRFSAERPKGSFSTLEIQRTEQGDSAMYLCASSLMDTGQYFGPGTRLTVT.

The chain couples TRBV6-5 to TRBJ2-7; D not resolved. Trimming took 2 bases from V and 7 from J, leaving 6 bases between them. Germline assignment: CDR1 MNHEY and CDR2 SVGAGI. This CDR3 comprises 11 residues. The CDR3 reads CASSYLEEQYF. CDR3 in DNA: TGTGCCAGCAGTTACCTAGAGGAGCAGTACTTC.

This sequence joins TRBV6-4 and TRBJ2-3; the D is unclear. CDR1 MRHNA and CDR2 SNTAGT come from the germline V gene. V lost 3 bases and J 6 bases, leaving 10 bases between the germline ends. The CDR3 has 13 residues. The CDR3 is CASSESSVDTQYF. The CDR3 nucleotides are TGTGCCAGCAGTGAGTCCTCGGTTGATACGCAGTATTTT.

The V call is TRBV7-3, the J call TRBJ1-3, with D unclear. Germline V gives CDR1 SGHTA, CDR2 FQGTGA. The V end lost 0 bases, the J end lost 0 bases, and 6 bases lay between the germline ends. The CDR3 loop spans 15 amino acids. The chain's CDR3 is CASSLTGSSGNTIYF. CDR3 in DNA: TGTGCCAGCAGCTTAACGGGGAGCTCTGGAAACACCATATATTTT.

V is TRBV20-1 and J is TRBJ2-7; possibly TRBD2 for D (5 bases). Germline loops: CDR1 DFQATT, CDR2 SNEGSKA (reference sequence). The CDR3 sequence is 11 residues long. V lost 5 bases and J lost 3, with 8 bases in between. The CDR3 here is CSAASGYEQYF. In nucleotides, the CDR3 is TGCAGTGCTGCGAGCGGCTACGAGCAGTACTTC.

The CDR3 DNA reads as TGTGCCAGCAGTGGATGGCTTTCTGGAAACACCATATATTTT. As protein: CASSGWLSGNTIYF. This chain joins TRBV6-1 and TRBJ1-3; D is unresolved. Germline V gene sequence: CDR1 MNHNS, CDR2 SASEGT. Trimming shortened V by 4 bases and J by 1 base, and 8 bases separated the two germline ends. The CDR3 is made up of 14 amino acids.

The chain combines TRBV27 with TRBJ2-6, with D possibly matching TRBD1 (6 bases). The V gene lost 4 bases and the J gene lost 0 bases, with 19 bases spanning the gap. Per germline, CDR1 MNHEY and CDR2 SMNVEV (reference sequence). The CDR3 loop spans 19 amino acids. CDR3 DNA sequence: TGTGCCAGCAGTTACATGGTCAGGGGCGGCACCTCTGGGGCCAACGTCCTGACTTTC. Translation: CASSYMVRGGTSGANVLTF.

The chain recombines TRBV18 with TRBJ2-7; a weak D match, TRBD1 (6 bases). The CDR3 has 15 residues. With 3 bases removed from V and 6 bases from J, the gap between germline ends came to 18 bases. Germline CDR1 KGHSH, CDR2 LQKENI. This chain's CDR3 is CASSPGQSPPTEQYF. The CDR3 DNA reads as TGTGCCAGCTCACCCGGACAGAGCCCCCCCACCGAGCAGTACTTC.

This clone was observed a few times. The chain has TRBV5-1 and TRBJ1-2; D is possibly TRBD1 (6 bases). The CDR3 has 14 residues. Trimming cost V 5 bases and J 5 bases, with 16 bases left between them. The germline V gene encodes CDR1 SGHRS and CDR2 YFSETQ. DNA for the CDR3: TGCGCCAGCAGGGGGGATGGGACATTATATGGCTACACCTTC. It translates to CASRGDGTLYGYTF.

The CDR3: CAIRAGRGAFIYEQYF. In DNA, the CDR3 is TGTGCCATCAGGGCGGGGAGGGGGGCCTTCATCTACGAGCAGTACTTC. The gene calls are TRBV10-3 and TRBJ2-7, with D maybe TRBD2 (7 bases). Trimming cost V 6 bases and J 3 bases, with 21 bases left between them. Germline loops: CDR1 ENHRY, CDR2 SYGVKD. The CDR3 loop spans 16 amino acids.